The 31 T cell receptor beta chains listed next were all sequenced from one sample in a study of CD8 T cells in Susac syndrome. Random-hexamer reverse transcription was applied to roughly 0.45 to 1 ug RNA. MiXCR, applied by TCRdb to the immunoSEQ multiplex PCR reads, yields one record per CDR3 protein. Of hundreds of thousands of distinct CDR3 sequences listed, about 85% are singletons. Sequenced sample: CD8+ T cells from PBMCs. These receptors all come from a human donor with multiple sclerosis.

The rearrangement joins TRBV30 to TRBJ2-7; D perhaps matches TRBD1 (5 bases). V gave up 1 base and J gave up 4 bases, with 17 bases separating them. The CDR3 has 15 residues. Germline lookup yields CDR1 GTSNPN and CDR2 SVGIG (reference sequence). DNA of the CDR3: TGTGCCTGGAGTGGAGTTAGGGATAAGGGGTACGAGCAGTACTTC. It is translated as CAWSGVRDKGYEQYF.

V and J are TRBV6-2 or TRBV6-3 and TRBJ2-7; D may be TRBD2 (5 bases). Germline loops: CDR1 MNHEY, CDR2 SVGEGT. The length of the CDR3 is 16 residues. Trimming left V 2 bases short and J 0 bases short, with 14 bases between. Written as DNA, the CDR3 is TGTGCCAGCAGTTACCATCCGGACTCCCGCTCCTACGAGCAGTACTTC. Encoded protein: CASSYHPDSRSYEQYF.

V is TRBV27 and J is TRBJ2-1; D is uncertain. Per germline, CDR1 MNHEY and CDR2 SMNVEV (reference sequence). The CDR3 runs 13 residues. V gave up 6 bases and J gave up 6 bases, with 12 bases separating them. CDR3 protein: CASSDKTSNEQFF. CDR3 sequence (DNA): TGTGCCAGCAGCGACAAGACCAGCAATGAGCAGTTCTTC.

The genes are TRBV12-3 or TRBV12-4 and TRBJ2-1, with 7 bases lining up with TRBD1. The CDR3 is 15 amino acids. After removal of 5 bases from V and 5 bases from J, the junction contained 9 bases not matched to a gene. CDR3 region: CASSLPKGANNEQFF. The CDR3 region has the DNA TGTGCCAGCAGTCTTCCCAAGGGGGCCAACAATGAGCAGTTCTTC.

V and J are TRBV27 and TRBJ2-5, with 7 bases lining up with TRBD2. V was pared by 5 bases and J by 4 bases, with 7 bases of the junction left unmatched. Germline CDR1 reads MNHEY; CDR2 reads SMNVEV (reference sequence). The CDR3 sequence is 14 residues long. CDR3 sequence reads: CASSSGTPRETQYF. The CDR3 DNA sequence: TGTGCCAGCAGTAGCGGGACCCCCCGAGAGACCCAGTACTTC.

This clonotype appeared a single time. The V gene is TRBV10-3, the J gene TRBJ2-5; no reliable D call. Germline values: CDR1 ENHRY, CDR2 SYGVKD. The CDR3 totals 15 residues. Trimming shortened V by 2 bases and J by 5 bases, and 15 bases separated the two germline ends. CDR3 protein: CAISEETEPPETQYF. The CDR3 DNA reads TGTGCCATCAGTGAGGAGACTGAACCCCCGGAGACCCAGTACTTC.

The chain employs TRBV7-9 and TRBJ2-1; D is possibly TRBD1 (7 bases). Trimming stripped 5 bases from V and 10 bases from J, with 12 bases between. The germline V gene has CDR1 SEHNR and CDR2 FQNEAQ (reference sequence). The CDR3 has 12 residues. In DNA form, the CDR3 reads TGTGCCAGCAGCCCAGGGGGGCGGGAGCAGTTCTTC. This translates into CASSPGGREQFF.

This chain uses TRBV5-1 with TRBJ2-1; D is possibly TRBD1 or TRBD2 (5 bases each). Germline values: CDR1 SGHRS, CDR2 YFSETQ. The CDR3 is 15 residues long. Trimming removed 7 bases from V and 8 bases from J, with 22 bases in between. The chain's CDR3 is CASVSGTTTGYEQFF. In DNA form, the CDR3 reads TGCGCCAGCGTATCCGGGACCACCACGGGATATGAGCAGTTCTTC.

This chain joins TRBV7-9 and TRBJ2-4, with a possible D match to TRBD1 (5 bases). Trimming cost V 5 bases and J 2 bases, with 16 bases left between them. CDR1 and CDR2 from the germline V gene are SEHNR and FQNEAQ (reference sequence). CDR3 length equals 16 residues. This CDR3 reads CASSPTTTATKNIQYF. In nucleotides, the CDR3 is TGTGCCAGCAGCCCAACTACGACAGCCACCAAAAACATTCAGTACTTC. The full variable domain, rest sourced from reference TRBV7-9 and TRBJ2-4, is DTGVSQNPRHKITKRGQNVTFRCDPISEHNRLYWYRQTLGQGPEFLTYFQNEAQLEKSRLLSDRFSAERPKGSFSTLEIQRTEQGDSAMYLCASSPTTTATKNIQYFGAGTRLSVL.

The V and J genes are TRBV28 and TRBJ1-5; D may be TRBD1 (5 bases). The V gene lost 6 bases and the J gene lost 7 bases, with 25 bases spanning the gap. The CDR3 covers 17 residues. From germline, CDR1 is MDHEN and CDR2 SYDVKM. CDR3 sequence reads: CASRGRLIRDPAQPQHF. In DNA, the CDR3 is TGTGCCAGCAGGGGCCGGCTTATCCGGGACCCCGCCCAGCCCCAGCATTTT.

V and J are TRBV28 and TRBJ2-5; 8 bases agree with TRBD1. The CDR3 loop spans 16 amino acids. V was pared by 2 bases and J by 6 bases, with 11 bases of the junction left unmatched. CDR1 and CDR2 (germline): MDHEN, SYDVKM. For the CDR3, the DNA is TGTGCCAGCAGTTTAGTGTGGCAGGGGGCTGGGAAGACCCAGTACTTC. Its translation: CASSLVWQGAGKTQYF.

This clonotype was observed a single time. The V gene is TRBV27, the J gene TRBJ1-4, with a tentative D call TRBD1 (6 bases). Germline V gene lookup returns CDR1 MNHEY and CDR2 SMNVEV (reference sequence). Trimming took off 8 bases at V and 3 bases at J, with 13 bases between the two ends. The CDR3 spans 14 residues. The CDR3 coding sequence is TGTGCCAGCGGCCTGTGGGGGCCTAATGAAAAACTGTTTTTT. Protein: CASGLWGPNEKLFF.

The chain carries TRBV23-1 and TRBJ2-2; 9 bases fit TRBD1. TRBV23-1 is treated as an ORF (open reading frame) with a function not yet certain. J was trimmed by 6 bases and V by 5 bases; bases with no gene match: 7. This CDR3 is 15 amino acids long. In nucleotides, the CDR3 is TGCGCCAGCAGTTCGGGACAGGGAGTCCCCGGGGAGCTGTTTTTT. Translating it yields CASSSGQGVPGELFF.

The chain combines TRBV24-1 with TRBJ2-5, with TRBD1 identical over 10 bases. This CDR3 is built from 14 residues. Germline V gene lookup returns CDR1 KGHDR and CDR2 SFDVKD. V was clipped by 7 bases and J by 5 bases; unmatched bases: 6. This CDR3 reads CATRETGGRETQYF. In DNA, the CDR3 is TGTGCCACCAGGGAGACAGGGGGCCGTGAGACCCAGTACTTC.

The V gene is TRBV5-4, the J gene TRBJ1-1; D is ambiguous. The length of the CDR3 is 14 residues. The V gene lost 3 bases and the J gene lost 1 base, with 10 bases spanning the gap. Germline assignment: CDR1 SGHNT and CDR2 YYREEE (reference sequence). The CDR3, as DNA: TGTGCCAGCAGCTGGAACGGACCGAACACTGAAGCTTTCTTT. As protein: CASSWNGPNTEAFF.

This clonotype was detected once. The chain is built from TRBV2 and TRBJ2-1, with TRBD2 matching 9 bases. V dropped 6 bases and J dropped 0; count of bases not matched to a gene: 6. This CDR3 has 16 amino acids. The germline V gene encodes CDR1 SNHLY and CDR2 FYNNEI. CDR3 loop: CASSLLAGPSYNEQFF. CDR3 coding DNA: TGTGCCAGCAGCTTACTAGCGGGTCCCTCCTACAATGAGCAGTTCTTC.

This clonotype was observed a single time. The chain uses TRBV29-1 and TRBJ2-6, with TRBD1 matching over 8 bases. Germline loops: CDR1 SQVTM, CDR2 ANQGSEA. V trimming: 4 bases; J trimming: 0 bases; junction bases outside the gene matches: 8. The CDR3 is made up of 17 amino acids. The DNA of the CDR3 is TGCAGCGTTGGGGGTTTGGGACAGGCCTCTGGGGCCAACGTCCTGACTTTC. It translates to CSVGGLGQASGANVLTF.

The V and J genes are TRBV19 and TRBJ1-1, with D possibly TRBD1 on 5 matching bases. The germline gives CDR1 LNHDA, CDR2 SQIVND (reference sequence). The CDR3 covers 12 residues. The V gene lost 3 bases and the J gene lost 6 bases, with 8 bases spanning the gap. The CDR3 DNA is TGTGCCAGTAGTATGGGACCCCCTGAAGCTTTCTTT. It encodes CASSMGPPEAFF. The full variable domain, with the rest looked up from reference TRBV19 and TRBJ1-1, is DGGITQSPKYLFRKEGQNVTLSCEQNLNHDAMYWYRQDPGQGLRLIYYSQIVNDFQKGDIAEGYSVSREKKESFPLTVTSAQKNPTAFYLCASSMGPPEAFFGQGTRLTVV.

The chain joins TRBV11-1 to TRBJ2-6; 8 positions match TRBD1. The CDR3 consists of 20 residues. Germline V gives CDR1 SGHAT, CDR2 FQDESV (reference sequence). V gave up 0 bases and J gave up 0 bases; unmatched junction bases: 10. DNA of the CDR3: TGTGCCAGCAGCTTAGCCCGGGGACAGGCAACGCTCTCTGGGGCCAACGTCCTGACTTTC. Protein product: CASSLARGQATLSGANVLTF.

This clonotype was seen a few times. This rearrangement joins TRBV6-1 to TRBJ2-3, with a weak D call TRBD2 (6 bases). The CDR3 has 13 residues. The germline CDR1 and CDR2 sequences are MNHNS and SASEGT. Trimming stripped 4 bases from V and 6 bases from J, with 11 bases between. In DNA form, the CDR3 reads TGTGCCAGCAGTGTAGCGGTATGGGATACGCAGTATTTT. Its translation: CASSVAVWDTQYF.

Only a few counts were recorded for this clonotype. The chain has TRBV7-9 and TRBJ2-5; TRBD1 might be the D (6 bases). CDR1 is SEHNR, CDR2 FQNEAQ, per germline (reference sequence). V shed 4 bases and J shed 2 bases, with 17 bases lying between them. The CDR3 covers 16 residues. CDR3 bases: TGTGCCAGCAGCTCGACACTCAGGGGATATCAAGAGACCCAGTACTTC. Translation: CASSSTLRGYQETQYF.

This clonotype was detected once. The chain links TRBV27 to TRBJ2-3, with TRBD2 identical over 13 bases. The CDR3 covers 16 residues. With 6 bases clipped from V and 3 bases from J, the junction kept 6 bases outside the gene matches. The V gene's germline CDR1 is MNHEY and CDR2 SMNVEV (reference sequence). CDR3 sequence reads: CASSPILAGGTDTQYF. CDR3 DNA: TGTGCCAGCAGCCCCATACTAGCGGGAGGGACAGATACGCAGTATTTT.

This clonotype was observed a few times. The chain combines TRBV27 with TRBJ2-7, with D hard to call. Germline-derived CDR1 and CDR2 are MNHEY and SMNVEV (reference sequence). CDR3 length: 15 amino acids. Trimming took off 1 base at V and 2 bases at J, with 12 bases between the two ends. The CDR3 spells CASSLLVGSTYEQYF. DNA of the CDR3: TGTGCCAGCAGTTTATTAGTGGGATCGACCTACGAGCAGTACTTC.

The chain couples TRBV30 to TRBJ2-1; D remains unclear. From germline, CDR1 is GTSNPN and CDR2 SVGIG (reference sequence). The CDR3 runs to 12 residues. V gave up 2 bases and J gave up 7 bases, with 9 bases separating them. CDR3 in amino acids: CAWSTQRNEQFF. CDR3 nucleotide sequence: TGTGCCTGGAGTACCCAACGGAATGAGCAGTTCTTC. The full variable domain, its missing parts supplied by reference TRBV30 and TRBJ2-1, is SQTIHQWPATLVQPVGSPLSLECTVEGTSNPNLYWYRQAAGRGLQLLFYSVGIGQISSEVPQNLSASRPQDRQFILSSKKLLLSDSGFYLCAWSTQRNEQFFGPGTRLTVL.

This clonotype was seen a few times. The chain has TRBV12-3 or TRBV12-4 and TRBJ2-1, with 11 nucleotides matching TRBD2. The CDR3 contains 15 residues. Germline trimming cut 4 bases from V and 7 bases from J; bases unmatched to any gene: 6. The CDR3 here is CASSSLAGGRNEQFF. The CDR3 region has the DNA TGTGCCAGCAGTTCGCTAGCGGGAGGTAGGAATGAGCAGTTCTTC.

The table lists this clonotype with a count of one. This chain connects TRBV29-1 to TRBJ2-1; 7 bases fit TRBD2. The V segment lost 5 bases and the J segment 9 bases; nucleotides outside the gene matches: 16. This CDR3 is 15 amino acids long. CDR1 and CDR2 from the germline V gene are SQVTM and ANQGSEA. The CDR3: CSVCGGSLPGGEQFF. The DNA of the CDR3 is TGCAGCGTTTGCGGCGGGAGCTTGCCGGGAGGTGAGCAGTTCTTC.

This clonotype turned up a few times. The chain uses TRBV13 and TRBJ2-1; TRBD2 matches 10 bases. CDR1 and CDR2 from the germline V gene are PRHDT and FYEKMQ (reference sequence). V dropped 5 bases and J dropped 2; count of bases not matched to a gene: 6. The CDR3 runs 16 residues. The CDR3 bases are TGTGCCAGCAGCCTTCGGGGGACTAGCGCCTACAATGAGCAGTTCTTC. It yields the protein CASSLRGTSAYNEQFF.

This rearrangement joins TRBV29-1 to TRBJ2-3; 11 nucleotides align to TRBD2. V was clipped by 6 bases and J by 3 bases; unmatched bases: 5. Germline V lookup: CDR1 SQVTM, CDR2 ANQGSEA. The CDR3 runs 14 residues. The CDR3 loop reads CSVTSGRITDTQYF. The CDR3 DNA sequence: TGCAGCGTAACTAGCGGGAGAATAACAGATACGCAGTATTTT.

The chain has TRBV20-1 and TRBJ2-7; 11 bases are shared with TRBD2. In germline, CDR1 is DFQATT, CDR2 SNEGSKA (reference sequence). This CDR3 spans 15 amino acids. V dropped 0 bases and J dropped 3; count of bases not matched to a gene: 4. CDR3 nucleotides: TGCAGTGCTAGAGACACTAGCGGGAGTCTCTACGAGCAGTACTTC. This sequence encodes CSARDTSGSLYEQYF.

The V and J genes are TRBV29-1 and TRBJ1-2; tentative D call: TRBD1 (6 bases). The CDR3 sequence is 13 residues long. The V end lost 0 bases, the J end lost 7 bases, and 12 bases lay between the germline ends. Germline CDR1 SQVTM, CDR2 ANQGSEA. CDR3 sequence reads: CSVEEGRGAGYTF. The CDR3 DNA is TGCAGCGTTGAAGAGGGTAGGGGGGCTGGCTACACCTTC.

This chain links TRBV15 with TRBJ2-5; D gene uncertain. This CDR3 comprises 14 residues. Trimming removed 5 bases at V and 4 bases at J, with 14 bases between. Per the germline V gene, CDR1 is LNHNV and CDR2 is YYDKDF (reference sequence). The CDR3 region is CATSRLRSRETQYF. CDR3 DNA: TGTGCCACCAGCCGTCTTAGAAGTAGAGAGACCCAGTACTTC.